The source of this TCR beta chain is a study of T cells in localized non-small cell lung cancer (TCRdb year 2020). At the level of the whole study: Comparing tumors with uninvolved tumor-adjacent lungs, the study looked at the T cell repertoires of 236 patients with early-stage NSCLC. A mean age of 66.3 years was recorded for the NSCLC patients, of whom approximately 130 were male and 100 to 110 were female. All 240 or so NSCLC patients in the cohort were treatment-naive and had localized lung tumors that were resected. Here is what the overall study found, with its caveats: The highest T cell clonality was observed in uninvolved tumor-adjacent lung, where clonality exceeded that of tumor, suggesting that antigenic responses were more focused in uninvolved tumor-adjacent lung. Because of the exploratory design, TCR variables were selected using unadjusted p-values without false-discovery rate correction. Because multi-region tumor sequencing was not done, intratumor heterogeneity could not be ruled out. A median of roughly 60 of the top 100 tumor clones were detected in paired uninvolved adjacent lung, and some 28 of these tumor clones were also found among the top 100 clones of the paired uninvolved adjacent lung. Higher blood T cell density associated with longer overall survival, while higher adjacent-lung clonality associated with shorter survival.

At diagnosis, peripheral blood, uninvolved tumor-adjacent lung and tumor were collected and stored as a combination of fresh-frozen and FFPE material. For TCR repertoire profiling, blood samples were analyzed as peripheral blood mononuclear cells. TCR beta CDR3 regions were sequenced from DNA using the immunoSEQ Assay. Per the authors' processing: To compute T cell density, TCR beta template counts were normalized to usable DNA, which was estimated by amplifying housekeeping genes. Richness was estimated with the preseqR package, extrapolating to 400,000 templates for PBMC samples and 120,000 templates for tissue samples. Clonality was defined as one minus Pielou's evenness. To identify tissue-enriched TCRs, differential abundance testing was run on productive amino-acid clonotypes with a minimum total count of 5 and an alpha of 0.1. The Jaccard Index and the Morisita Overlap Index were used to measure repertoire overlap between compartments. GLIPH grouped TCR beta CDR3s together with public tetramer-defined viral CDR3s, and a viral motif had to include at least three viral sequences and also show V-gene enrichment. TCRdb provides this immuneACCESS table in a form limited to in-frame rearrangements. Some clones are lacking; in checked studies, under half of them reflect an unresolved V gene, and why the rest are absent is not known. V and J calls and clone size are those listed in that table; D and trimming were worked out from the DNA. The sample table lists 26,000 or so clones, approximately 86% of them with a count of one. About 6.8% of the sample rests with the top ten.

Comments on this clone: Its antigen specificity is not known. It has no much larger one-base neighbor in the sample; base qualities were not kept.

V is shortened by 2 bases, J by 4 bases, and the region joining them spans 12 bases. The germline V gene encodes CDR1 SGHTA and CDR2 FQGNSA. The CDR3 measures 15 amino acids from cysteine to phenylalanine. Only the CDR3 part of the read is kept: 45 bases, read in frame from the first base. This clonotype originated in a male donor aged 60 or over with stage I lung adenocarcinoma. This specimen was peripheral blood, taken before any cancer treatment. The rearranged segments are TRBV7-2 and TRBJ1-5; no D segment can be confidently identified. The base sequence is TGTGCCAGCAGCTTAAGGGCTGGGGAGAATCAGCCCCAGCATTTT. This yields the protein CASSLRAGENQPQHF.